A single sample gave rise to the 2 T cell receptor beta chains below, sequenced in a study of cytomegalovirus exposure and HLA in healthy donors. It was with 60 Vbeta and 13 Jbeta primers that the PCR ran. Measured with immunoSEQ multiplex PCR; TCRdb has only the in-frame clones, and not every one. The profile shows 100,000 to 120,000 clones, approximately 86% of them singletons. Sequences were obtained from PBMCs. These receptors came from a man in his forties or fifties in good health and CMV-seronegative.

The genes are TRBV18 and TRBJ1-5; D ambiguous. The CDR3 runs to 14 residues. Per germline, CDR1 KGHSH and CDR2 LQKENI. V was cut by 2 bases and J by 4 bases, with 9 bases left in between. The CDR3 reads CASSPNTQNQPQHF. In DNA form, the CDR3 reads TGTGCCAGCTCACCAAATACCCAGAATCAGCCCCAGCATTTT.

The chain recombines TRBV2 with TRBJ1-6; D possibly corresponds to TRBD1 (6 bases). With 4 bases removed from V and 6 bases from J, the gap between germline ends came to 13 bases. CDR1 SNHLY and CDR2 FYNNEI come from the germline V gene. The CDR3 is 15 residues long. Here the CDR3 DNA reads TGTGCCAGCAGTGGGCGAACAGGGCCTAATTCACCCCTCCACTTT. The encoded protein is CASSGRTGPNSPLHF.